The 23 T cell receptor beta chains reported below all come from one sample, sequenced in a study of cytomegalovirus exposure and HLA in healthy donors. Use of 60 Vbeta and 13 Jbeta primers characterized the PCR. Measured with immunoSEQ multiplex PCR; TCRdb has only the in-frame clones, and not every one. The sample shows some 170,000 clones, around four fifths of them seen only once. Sample: PBMCs. These receptors were taken from a man between 18 and 29 years old in good health and CMV-seropositive.

CDR3 protein: CAWGGNEQYF. In nucleotides, the CDR3 is TGTGCCTGGGGGGGCAACGAGCAGTACTTC. The chain uses TRBV30 and TRBJ2-7; possible D gene TRBD1, 6 bases. Trimming took 5 bases from V and 5 from J, leaving 7 bases between them. The CDR3 runs 10 residues. Germline CDR1 reads GTSNPN; CDR2 reads SVGIG (reference sequence).

The chain couples TRBV14 to TRBJ2-7, with 7 bases fitting TRBD1. Germline assignment: CDR1 SGHDN and CDR2 FVKESK. The trim removed 1 base at V and 3 bases at J, leaving 12 bases unmatched. There are 17 residues in the CDR3. The CDR3 sequence: CASSQGFPGQAVYEQYF. The DNA for the CDR3 is TGTGCCAGCAGCCAAGGTTTCCCTGGACAGGCGGTCTACGAGCAGTACTTC.

The chain couples TRBV6-1 to TRBJ2-2, with TRBD2 as a possible D gene (7 bases). Looked up from germline, CDR1 is MNHNS and CDR2 is SASEGT. V lost 2 bases, J lost 5 bases, and 15 bases lay in between. The CDR3 is made up of 16 amino acids. CDR3 in amino acids: CASSEISGGATGELFF. As DNA, the CDR3 is TGTGCCAGCAGTGAAATCTCTGGGGGGGCGACCGGGGAGCTGTTTTTT.

V usage is TRBV28 and J usage is TRBJ2-3; 10 positions agree with TRBD2. Trimming cost V 6 bases and J 2 bases; bases outside gene matches: 8. Germline V gene sequence: CDR1 MDHEN, CDR2 SYDVKM. This CDR3 comprises 16 residues. CDR3: CASSPRAGGHTDTQYF. The CDR3 DNA reads as TGTGCCAGCAGCCCGCGAGCGGGGGGGCACACAGATACGCAGTATTTT.

The CDR3 DNA follows: TGTGCCAGTAGTACCGCTTGGACAGGGGAACAGCCCCAGCATTTT. Its translation: CASSTAWTGEQPQHF. The chain uses TRBV19 and TRBJ1-5, with TRBD1 identical over 9 bases. The CDR3 is made up of 15 amino acids. The J segment lost 7 bases and the V segment lost 4 bases, leaving 8 bases of the junction unmatched. The germline V gene encodes CDR1 LNHDA and CDR2 SQIVND (reference sequence).

The chain couples TRBV28 to TRBJ1-1; perhaps TRBD1 as D (6 bases). Trimming removed 2 bases at V and 10 bases at J, with 11 bases between. CDR3 length: 12 residues. CDR1 MDHEN and CDR2 SYDVKM come from the germline V gene. As DNA, the CDR3 is TGTGCCAGCAGTTTAGGGACATCCGGAGCTTTCTTT. This gives the protein CASSLGTSGAFF.

The rearrangement links TRBV4-1 to TRBJ1-3, with a weak D call TRBD1 (5 bases). Germline CDR1 MGHRA, CDR2 YSYEKL. The CDR3 has 18 residues. Trimming took 4 bases from V and 0 from J, leaving 19 bases between them. For the CDR3, the DNA is TGCGCCAGCAGCCTCCGAAGGGAGGGACCTCTCTCTGGAAACACCATATATTTT. It specifies CASSLRREGPLSGNTIYF.

In the case of this clone: The junction does not match germline at one end; this may be a read error. The chain links TRBV28 to TRBJ2-7, with a possible D match to TRBD1 (6 bases). CDR1 and CDR2 (germline): MDHEN, SYDVKM. The CDR3 spans 12 residues. DNA of the CDR3: TGTGCCAGCAATTTACAGGGTTACGAGCAGTACTTC. Translating gives CASNLQGYEQYF.

V is TRBV9 and J is TRBJ2-4, with TRBD1 identical over 7 bases. Germline V gene sequence: CDR1 SGDLS, CDR2 YYNGEE. V shed 3 bases and J 0 bases; nucleotides not matched to a gene: 12. CDR3 length: 18 amino acids. CDR3 region: CASSGDSYRGLAKNIQYF. The CDR3 coding sequence is TGTGCCAGCAGCGGTGACTCCTACAGGGGATTAGCCAAAAACATTCAGTACTTC. Looking up the rest from reference TRBV9 and TRBJ2-4 gives the full variable domain: DSGVTQTPKHLITATGQRVTLRCSPRSGDLSVYWYQQSLDQGLQFLIQYYNGEERAKGNILERFSAQQFPDLHSELNLSSLELGDSALYFCASSGDSYRGLAKNIQYFGAGTRLSVL.

In its sample, this clone was seen once. This chain joins TRBV7-9 and TRBJ2-7, with D maybe TRBD2 (7 bases). There are 15 residues in the CDR3. V gave up 3 bases and J gave up 4 bases, with 16 bases separating them. CDR1 SEHNR and CDR2 FQNEAQ come from the germline V gene (reference sequence). Here the CDR3 DNA reads TGTGCCAGCAGCTTGGGGGGGGCAGGTCTTTACGAGCAGTACTTC. It codes for CASSLGGAGLYEQYF.

This sequence joins TRBV5-6 and TRBJ2-3; 8 bases are shared with TRBD2. The V gene end was trimmed by 4 bases and the J gene end by 6 bases; junction bases not matched to a gene: 13. The CDR3 loop spans 16 amino acids. Germline lookup yields CDR1 SGHDT and CDR2 YYEEEE. CDR3 sequence: CASSGGLVGGADTQYF. CDR3 nucleotide sequence: TGTGCCAGCAGCGGGGGACTAGTGGGGGGAGCCGATACGCAGTATTTT. Filled out from reference TRBV5-6 and TRBJ2-3, the complete variable domain reads DAGVTQSPTHLIKTRGQQVTLRCSPKSGHDTVSWYQQALGQGPQFIFQYYEEEERQRGNFPDRFSGHQFPNYSSELNVNALLLGDSALYLCASSGGLVGGADTQYFGPGTRLTVL.

The chain recombines TRBV18 with TRBJ2-1; D gene ambiguous. Trimming removed 3 bases at V and 3 bases at J, with 6 bases between. CDR1 is KGHSH and CDR2 is LQKENI in the germline V gene. This CDR3 has 13 amino acids. CDR3 DNA: TGTGCCAGCTCACCTGGCCACTACAATGAGCAGTTCTTC. It translates to CASSPGHYNEQFF.

The chain is built from TRBV19 and TRBJ1-5; 10 nucleotides align to TRBD1. Germline trimming cut 3 bases from V and 6 bases from J; bases unmatched to any gene: 2. The CDR3 runs 14 residues. Germline CDR1 LNHDA, CDR2 SQIVND (reference sequence). The CDR3 region is CASSMGDRGQPQHF. The CDR3 coding sequence is TGTGCCAGTAGTATGGGGGACAGGGGTCAGCCCCAGCATTTT.

The chain joins TRBV7-2 to TRBJ2-7; TRBD2 agrees at 12 bases. V shed 0 bases, J shed 6 bases, and the junction held 6 bases outside the gene matches. CDR1 is SGHTA, CDR2 FQGNSA, per germline. CDR3 length: 16 residues. CDR3 in DNA: TGTGCCAGCAGCTTAGCACTAGCGGGAGGTACTCGCGAGCAGTACTTC. This sequence encodes CASSLALAGGTREQYF.

The J gene is TRBJ2-5, the V gene TRBV30; D unresolved. Germline V gene lookup returns CDR1 GTSNPN and CDR2 SVGIG (reference sequence). The V and J ends lost 2 bases and 5 bases respectively, with 6 bases between them. CDR3 length: 11 residues. CDR3 nucleotide sequence: TGTGCCTGGAGTTTGTCGGAGACCCAGTACTTC. Amino acid sequence: CAWSLSETQYF.

Only a few counts were recorded for this clone. This chain uses TRBV13 with TRBJ1-1; no definite D call. V was shortened by 0 bases and J by 3 bases, with 8 bases between the two germline ends. Germline V CDR1 and CDR2: PRHDT, FYEKMQ (reference sequence). There are 14 residues in the CDR3. Here the CDR3 DNA reads TGTGCCAGCAGCTTAGGCATCCGCGACACTGAAGCTTTCTTT. Protein: CASSLGIRDTEAFF.

This clone was recorded only once. The DNA for the CDR3 is TGTGCCAGCAGCTTTGCCGCGGGAGTCGAGCAGTACTTC. Residues: CASSFAAGVEQYF. V usage is TRBV7-9 and J usage is TRBJ2-7, with TRBD2 matching over 7 bases. V was clipped by 3 bases and J by 6 bases; unmatched bases: 5. Germline V gene lookup returns CDR1 SEHNR and CDR2 FQNEAQ (reference sequence). CDR3 length: 13 amino acids.

The genes are TRBV11-2 and TRBJ2-7, with D possibly TRBD2 on 7 matching bases. CDR1 SGHAT and CDR2 FQNNGV come from the germline V gene. The CDR3 extends over 15 amino acids. The V and J ends lost 2 bases and 6 bases respectively, with 17 bases between them. The DNA of the CDR3 is TGTGCCAGCAGCTTAACTCCTTGGGGAGGGGGCGAGCAGTACTTC. This encodes CASSLTPWGGGEQYF.

The rearrangement joins TRBV9 to TRBJ2-2; TRBD2 is a possible D gene (5 bases). Trimming took off 0 bases at V and 8 bases at J, with 11 bases between the two ends. Per germline, CDR1 SGDLS and CDR2 YYNGEE. The CDR3 sequence is 14 residues long. CDR3 bases: TGTGCCAGCAGCGTAGGGACCTGGGAGGGGGAGCTGTTTTTT. This gives the protein CASSVGTWEGELFF.

This clone was detected a few times. This same CDR3 is encoded by further DNA sequences in the sample. CDR3 residues: CASSQALSQPQHF. The CDR3 region has the DNA TGTGCCAGCAGCCAAGCGTTGAGCCAGCCCCAGCATTTT. The chain couples TRBV4-2 to TRBJ1-5; D ambiguous. The germline V and J ends were trimmed by 1 base and 7 bases, with 8 bases remaining between them. This CDR3 is 13 amino acids long. The germline V gene encodes CDR1 LGHNA and CDR2 YNFKEQ.

The chain is built from TRBV5-1 and TRBJ1-1; tentatively, D is TRBD1 (5 bases). The V end was cut by 1 base, the J end by 4 bases, with 23 bases between. Germline V gene lookup returns CDR1 SGHRS and CDR2 YFSETQ. The CDR3 consists of 18 residues. The CDR3 region has the DNA TGCGCCAGCAGCTTGACCCCAGGGATGGGTTCAAAGGCCACTGAAGCTTTCTTT. Amino acid sequence: CASSLTPGMGSKATEAFF.

The CDR3 loop is CASSVGTGGMNTEAFF. CDR3 DNA sequence: TGTGCCAGCAGCGTGGGGACAGGGGGGATGAACACTGAAGCTTTCTTT. The rearrangement links TRBV9 to TRBJ1-1; 11 positions match TRBD1. V gave up 2 bases and J gave up 0 bases; unmatched junction bases: 3. The CDR3 is made up of 16 amino acids. The germline gives CDR1 SGDLS, CDR2 YYNGEE.

The chain couples TRBV6-1 to TRBJ2-4; possible D gene TRBD2, 5 bases. The V end was cut by 5 bases, the J end by 0 bases, with 11 bases between. The CDR3 has 15 residues. Germline V gene sequence: CDR1 MNHNS, CDR2 SASEGT. As DNA, the CDR3 is TGTGCCAGCAGTACAGCGACTATAGCCAAAAACATTCAGTACTTC. It is translated as CASSTATIAKNIQYF.